This paragraph covers one T cell receptor (beta chain) sequence. Its antigen is unidentified. These data originate in a study of cytomegalovirus exposure and HLA in healthy donors. Notes on the study in general: In a later analysis, specific HLA alleles were associated with about 18,000 TCR beta sequences at a 0.05 false discovery rate.

CDR1 KGHSH and CDR2 LQKENI come from the germline V gene. The CDR3 covers 12 residues. Trimming stripped 4 bases from V and 7 bases from J, with 10 bases between. PCR involved 60 Vbeta and 13 Jbeta primers. The protocol was immunoSEQ multiplex PCR, while the TCRdb copy is restricted to in-frame clones and leaves out a portion. The sample shows over 95,000 clones, roughly 80% of them seen only once. What was sequenced was PBMCs. V gene TRBV18 combines with J gene TRBJ1-1; D call uncertain. The sequence was collected from a man aged 35-49 years in good health and CMV-seronegative. The CDR3 coding sequence is TGTGCCAGCTCACGGTTAGAAAATGAAGCTTTCTTT. Protein product: CASSRLENEAFF. The full variable domain, completed using reference TRBV18 and TRBJ1-1, is NAGVMQNPRHLVRRRGQEARLRCSPMKGHSHVYWYRQLPEEGLKFMVYLQKENIIDESGMPKERFSAEFPKEGPSILRIQQVVRGDSAAYFCASSRLENEAFFGQGTRLTVV.